These 20 T cell receptor beta chains originate from one sample sequenced in a study of T cell responses to AZD1222 COVID-19 vaccine. Sequencing used immunoSEQ multiplex PCR; TCRdb keeps in-frame clones, though not all of them. The sample lists some 120,000 clones; 88% were seen once. The source material was peripheral blood, sampled on day 0 of MenACWY control vaccination. These receptors originate from an adult in good health.

J is TRBJ2-7 and V is TRBV30, with D unclear. V lost 1 base and J 4 bases, leaving 5 bases between the germline ends. CDR3 length: 11 residues. Germline V gene data show CDR1 as GTSNPN and CDR2 as SVGIG (reference sequence). The CDR3 spells CAWSDPYEQYF. Here the CDR3 DNA reads TGTGCCTGGAGTGACCCTTACGAGCAGTACTTC.

This chain links TRBV13 with TRBJ1-1; D possibly corresponds to TRBD1 (5 bases). CDR1 is PRHDT and CDR2 is FYEKMQ in the germline V gene (reference sequence). The CDR3 length is 12 residues. With 6 bases removed from V and 2 bases from J, the gap between germline ends came to 7 bases. CDR3 nucleotides: TGTGCCAGCAGTAGGGGAAACACTGAAGCTTTCTTT. Protein sequence: CASSRGNTEAFF.

This chain connects TRBV10-1 to TRBJ2-3, with D possibly being TRBD2 (6 bases). This CDR3 has 13 amino acids. Germline V gene data show CDR1 as WNHNN and CDR2 as SYGVQD (reference sequence). V shed 6 bases and J shed 0 bases, with 7 bases lying between them. CDR3 nucleotides: TGCGCCAGCAGGCGGGACAGCACAGATACGCAGTATTTT. Translated: CASRRDSTDTQYF.

This sequence joins TRBV20-1 and TRBJ2-4; D not resolved. Trimming pared 3 bases from V and 8 bases from J, leaving 11 bases between. Germline values: CDR1 DFQATT, CDR2 SNEGSKA (reference sequence). CDR3 size: 12 residues. The CDR3 loop is CSASSPGDIQYF. The CDR3 coding sequence is TGCAGTGCTAGTTCACCCGGCGACATTCAGTACTTC.

This chain joins TRBV7-9 and TRBJ1-5; D might be TRBD1 (5 bases). Trimming took 3 bases from V and 7 from J, leaving 13 bases between them. CDR3 size: 14 residues. Germline V CDR1 and CDR2: SEHNR, FQNEAQ (reference sequence). CDR3 DNA: TGTGCCAGCAGCTTGTCAGGGATCCGACAGCCCCAGCATTTT. Translation gives CASSLSGIRQPQHF.

Only one count was recorded for this clone. Other DNA sequences within the sample encode an identical CDR3. This chain uses TRBV5-6 with TRBJ2-7; no reliable D call. Trimming stripped 4 bases from V and 1 base from J, with 9 bases between. CDR1 SGHDT and CDR2 YYEEEE come from the germline V gene. This CDR3 has 13 residues. DNA for the CDR3: TGTGCCAGCAGCCCCGGACGGTCCTACGAGCAGTACTTC. Amino acid sequence: CASSPGRSYEQYF. Looking up the rest from reference TRBV5-6 and TRBJ2-7 gives the full variable domain: DAGVTQSPTHLIKTRGQQVTLRCSPKSGHDTVSWYQQALGQGPQFIFQYYEEEERQRGNFPDRFSGHQFPNYSSELNVNALLLGDSALYLCASSPGRSYEQYFGPGTRLTVT.

J is TRBJ2-1 and V is TRBV5-1; D is possibly TRBD1 or TRBD2 (5 bases each). Deletions cut 5 bases from V and 5 bases from J, with 14 bases between. CDR1 is SGHRS and CDR2 is YFSETQ in the germline V gene. The CDR3 spans 14 residues. The CDR3 loop is CASRVGTTHNEQFF. The CDR3 region has the DNA TGCGCCAGCAGGGTAGGGACGACACACAATGAGCAGTTCTTC.

J is TRBJ1-2 and V is TRBV2; D call uncertain. The CDR3 extends over 13 amino acids. The V gene lost 4 bases and the J gene lost 4 bases, with 10 bases spanning the gap. Germline V gene sequence: CDR1 SNHLY, CDR2 FYNNEI. The CDR3 spells CASSVGIGYGYTF. In DNA, the CDR3 is TGTGCCAGCAGTGTAGGGATTGGCTATGGCTACACCTTC.

The CDR3 sequence: CASNDRRTDTQYF. In nucleotides, the CDR3 is TGTGCCAGCAATGATCGGCGCACAGATACGCAGTATTTT. J is TRBJ2-3 and V is TRBV2; D is uncertain. Trimming removed 7 bases from V and 1 base from J, with 9 bases in between. Germline CDR1 is SNHLY and CDR2 is FYNNEI. This CDR3 region has 13 residues. The whole variable domain, filled in from reference TRBV2 and TRBJ2-3, reads EPEVTQTPSHQVTQMGQEVILRCVPISNHLYFYWYRQILGQKVEFLVSFYNNEISEKSEIFDDQFSVERPDGSNFTLKIRSTKLEDSAMYFCASNDRRTDTQYFGPGTRLTVL.

This clone was seen a single time. This chain links TRBV24-1 with TRBJ2-3; the match to TRBD2 covers 10 bases. This CDR3 contains 18 residues. CDR1 and CDR2 (germline): KGHDR, SFDVKD. Losses at the gene ends were 0 bases for V and 2 bases for J; bases not matched to a gene: 7. The CDR3 nucleotides read TGTGCCACCAGTGATTTGCAGATCGGACTAGCGGACACAGATACGCAGTATTTT. This translates into CATSDLQIGLADTDTQYF.

The rearrangement links TRBV4-1 to TRBJ1-2; possibly TRBD1 for D (5 bases). Per germline, CDR1 MGHRA and CDR2 YSYEKL. This CDR3 is 15 amino acids long. The V gene lost 0 bases and the J gene lost 8 bases, with 16 bases spanning the gap. This chain's CDR3 is CASSQEGRALRGYTF. The CDR3 region has the DNA TGCGCCAGCAGCCAAGAGGGCAGGGCATTGCGGGGCTACACCTTC.

J is TRBJ2-1 and V is TRBV19; D is possibly TRBD1 (6 bases). The germline V gene encodes CDR1 LNHDA and CDR2 SQIVND (reference sequence). The CDR3 is made up of 14 amino acids. V was clipped by 4 bases and J by 7 bases, with 14 bases between them. For the CDR3, the DNA is TGTGCCAGTAGTACCCGACGAGGGGGAAATGAGCAGTTCTTC. This sequence encodes CASSTRRGGNEQFF.

The chain is built from TRBV4-1 and TRBJ2-7; no clear D. This CDR3 contains 17 residues. V was clipped by 2 bases and J by 0 bases, with 17 bases between them. Germline V lookup: CDR1 MGHRA, CDR2 YSYEKL. The CDR3 DNA follows: TGCGCCAGCAGCCAATGGCCGTCTCGGGCCATCTCCTACGAGCAGTACTTC. This translates into CASSQWPSRAISYEQYF.

The V and J genes are TRBV28 and TRBJ1-1; D is possibly TRBD1 (6 bases). Germline V gene lookup returns CDR1 MDHEN and CDR2 SYDVKM. V gave up 7 bases and J gave up 1 base, with 10 bases separating them. This CDR3 spans 13 amino acids. The CDR3 DNA reads as TGTGCCAGCATGGGGGCGGGGAACACTGAAGCTTTCTTT. This encodes CASMGAGNTEAFF. The complete variable domain, with remaining parts taken from reference TRBV28 and TRBJ1-1, reads DVKVTQSSRYLVKRTGEKVFLECVQDMDHENMFWYRQDPGLGLRLIYFSYDVKMKEKGDIPEGYSVSREKKERFSLILESASTNQTSMYLCASMGAGNTEAFFGQGTRLTVV.

J is TRBJ2-1 and V is TRBV9, with 10 positions matching TRBD2. The CDR3 spans 16 residues. CDR1 and CDR2 (germline): SGDLS, YYNGEE. J was trimmed by 2 bases and V by 4 bases; bases with no gene match: 6. The CDR3 DNA sequence: TGTGCCAGCAGCTTATACGGGACTAGCGCCTACAATGAGCAGTTCTTC. It encodes CASSLYGTSAYNEQFF.

The rearrangement uses TRBV28 and TRBJ2-6, with TRBD1 matching over 8 bases. The CDR3 runs to 16 residues. The trim removed 2 bases at V and 3 bases at J, leaving 3 bases unmatched. Germline CDR1 reads MDHEN; CDR2 reads SYDVKM. CDR3 DNA: TGTGCCAGCAGTTTACCAGGGGGCTATGGGGCCAACGTCCTGACTTTC. It encodes CASSLPGGYGANVLTF.

This clone was picked up a small number of times. The chain's CDR3 is CASSPFAGTRADTQYF. In nucleotides, the CDR3 is TGCGCCAGCAGCCCCTTTGCCGGGACTAGAGCAGATACGCAGTATTTT. V is TRBV4-1 and J is TRBJ2-3; the match to TRBD2 covers 8 bases. The V gene end was trimmed by 4 bases and the J gene end by 4 bases; junction bases not matched to a gene: 10. The germline V gene has CDR1 MGHRA and CDR2 YSYEKL. This CDR3 comprises 16 residues.

The rearrangement uses TRBV19 and TRBJ2-2; D ambiguous. Trimming took 8 bases from V and 5 from J, leaving 12 bases between them. The CDR3 runs to 13 residues. Germline CDR1 reads LNHDA; CDR2 reads SQIVND (reference sequence). The CDR3 region has the DNA TGTGCCAGTTGGAGACGAAATACCGGGGAGCTGTTTTTT. Protein product: CASWRRNTGELFF.

This clone was found a few times. J is TRBJ1-1 and V is TRBV27; D is undetermined. The germline V gene has CDR1 MNHEY and CDR2 SMNVEV (reference sequence). There are 15 residues in the CDR3. The V end lost 6 bases, the J end lost 5 bases, and 19 bases lay between the germline ends. DNA for the CDR3: TGTGCCAGCAGCACCCGGGTTGGCGGAAGGACTGAAGCTTTCTTT. Its protein is CASSTRVGGRTEAFF.

V usage is TRBV5-1 and J usage is TRBJ2-5; TRBD2 matches at 8 bases. The CDR3 is made up of 16 amino acids. Germline loops: CDR1 SGHRS, CDR2 YFSETQ. Losses at the gene ends were 3 bases for V and 0 bases for J; bases not matched to a gene: 7. This CDR3 is CASSSDGRGDQETQYF. In DNA form, the CDR3 reads TGCGCCAGCAGCTCTGACGGGAGGGGAGACCAAGAGACCCAGTACTTC. Drawing the rest from reference TRBV5-1 and TRBJ2-5, the complete variable domain is KAGVTQTPRYLIKTRGQQVTLSCSPISGHRSVSWYQQTPGQGLQFLFEYFSETQRNKGNFPGRFSGRQFSNSRSEMNVSTLELGDSALYLCASSSDGRGDQETQYFGPGTRLLVL.